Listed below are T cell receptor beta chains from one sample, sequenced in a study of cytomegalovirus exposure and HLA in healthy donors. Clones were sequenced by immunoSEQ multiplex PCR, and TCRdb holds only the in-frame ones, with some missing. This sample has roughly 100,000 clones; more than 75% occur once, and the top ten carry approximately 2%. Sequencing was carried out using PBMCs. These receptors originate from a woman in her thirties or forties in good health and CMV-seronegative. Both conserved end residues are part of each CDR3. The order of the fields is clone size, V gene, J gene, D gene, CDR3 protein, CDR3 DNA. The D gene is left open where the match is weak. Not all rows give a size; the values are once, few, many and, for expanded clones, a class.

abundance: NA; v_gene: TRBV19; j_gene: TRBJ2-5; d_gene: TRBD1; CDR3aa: CASNRGRGETQYF; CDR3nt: TGTGCCAGTAACAGGGGGAGAGGAGAGACCCAGTACTTC
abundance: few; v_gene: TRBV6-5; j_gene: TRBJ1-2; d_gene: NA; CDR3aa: CASSFLGGTDYGYTF; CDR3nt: TGTGCCAGCAGTTTCCTGGGGGGTACCGACTATGGCTACACCTTC
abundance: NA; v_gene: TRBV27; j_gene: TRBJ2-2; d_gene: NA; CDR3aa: CASLGENTGELFF; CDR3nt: TGTGCCAGTTTGGGAGAGAACACCGGGGAGCTGTTTTTT
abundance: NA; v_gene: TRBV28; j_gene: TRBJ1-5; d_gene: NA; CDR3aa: CASNEQVLGQPQHF; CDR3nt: TGTGCCAGCAACGAACAGGTGCTGGGTCAGCCCCAGCATTTT
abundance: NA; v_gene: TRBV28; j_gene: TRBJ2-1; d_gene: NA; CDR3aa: CASSPALFGSRNEQFF; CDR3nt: TGTGCCAGCAGCCCAGCGCTCTTCGGGAGTAGGAATGAGCAGTTCTTC
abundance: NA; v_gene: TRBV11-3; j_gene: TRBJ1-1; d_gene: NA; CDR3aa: CASSPGGGVMNTEAFF; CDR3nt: TGTGCCAGCAGCCCCGGCGGGGGCGTCATGAACACTGAAGCTTTCTTT
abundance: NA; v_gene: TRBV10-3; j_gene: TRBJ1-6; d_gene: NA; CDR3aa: CAISEPGKTPLHF; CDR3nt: TGTGCCATCAGTGAACCAGGGAAAACACCCCTCCACTTT
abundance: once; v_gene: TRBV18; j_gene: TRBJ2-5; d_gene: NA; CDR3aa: CASFSGNQETQYF; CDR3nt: TGTGCCAGCTTCTCGGGGAACCAAGAGACCCAGTACTTC
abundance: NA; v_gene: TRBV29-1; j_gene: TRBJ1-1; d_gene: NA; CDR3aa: CSVVLQGGYSEAFF; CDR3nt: TGCAGCGTTGTACTGCAGGGAGGATACTCTGAAGCTTTCTTT
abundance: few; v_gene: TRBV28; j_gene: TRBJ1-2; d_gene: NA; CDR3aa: CALQGRDNYGYTF; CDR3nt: TGTGCCCTACAAGGGCGGGATAACTATGGCTACACCTTC
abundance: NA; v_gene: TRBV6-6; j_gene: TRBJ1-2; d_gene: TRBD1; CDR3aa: CASSYGRGQGDHGYTF; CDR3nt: TGTGCCAGCAGTTACGGCAGGGGGCAGGGTGATCATGGCTACACCTTC
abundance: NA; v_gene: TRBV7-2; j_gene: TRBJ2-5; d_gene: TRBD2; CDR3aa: CASSSGLGRETQYF; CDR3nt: TGTGCCAGCAGCTCCGGACTAGGGCGTGAGACCCAGTACTTC
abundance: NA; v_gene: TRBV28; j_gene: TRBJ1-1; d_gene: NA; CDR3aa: CASKRTTGLGAFF; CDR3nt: TGTGCCAGTAAGCGTACAACAGGGTTAGGGGCTTTCTTT
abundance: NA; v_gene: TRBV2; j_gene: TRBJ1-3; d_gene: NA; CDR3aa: CASSSGTLNSGNTIYF; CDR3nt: TGTGCCAGCAGTTCCGGGACACTGAACTCTGGAAACACCATATATTTT
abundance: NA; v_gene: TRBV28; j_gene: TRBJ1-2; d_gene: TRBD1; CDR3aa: CASHPAGWTGPNYGYTF; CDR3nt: TGTGCCAGCCACCCCGCCGGATGGACAGGCCCTAACTATGGCTACACCTTC
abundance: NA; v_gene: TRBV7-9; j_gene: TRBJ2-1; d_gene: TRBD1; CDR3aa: CASSLVGTGSNEQFF; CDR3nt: TGTGCCAGCAGCTTAGTTGGGACAGGGTCCAATGAGCAGTTCTTC
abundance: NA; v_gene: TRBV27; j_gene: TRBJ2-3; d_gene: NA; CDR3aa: CASIHTDTQYF; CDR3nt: TGTGCCAGCATCCACACAGATACGCAGTATTTT
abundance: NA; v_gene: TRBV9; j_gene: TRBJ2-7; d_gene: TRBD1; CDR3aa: CASSPSPSTGIYEQYF; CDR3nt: TGTGCCAGCAGCCCGTCCCCGTCGACAGGGATTTACGAGCAGTACTTC